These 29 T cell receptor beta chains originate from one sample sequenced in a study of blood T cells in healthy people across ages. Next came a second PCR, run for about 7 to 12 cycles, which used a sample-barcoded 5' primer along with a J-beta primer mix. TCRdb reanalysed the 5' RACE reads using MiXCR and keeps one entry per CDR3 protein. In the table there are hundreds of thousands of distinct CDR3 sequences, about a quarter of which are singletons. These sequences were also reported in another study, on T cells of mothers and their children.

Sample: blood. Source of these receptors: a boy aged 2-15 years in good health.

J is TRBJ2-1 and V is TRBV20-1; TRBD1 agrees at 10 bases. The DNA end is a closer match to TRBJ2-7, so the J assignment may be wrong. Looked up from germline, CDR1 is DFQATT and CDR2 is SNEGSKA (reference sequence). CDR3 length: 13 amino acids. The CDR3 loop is CSARQGATYEQYF. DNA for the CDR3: TGCAGTGCAAGACAGGGGGCAACCTACGAGCAGTACTTC.

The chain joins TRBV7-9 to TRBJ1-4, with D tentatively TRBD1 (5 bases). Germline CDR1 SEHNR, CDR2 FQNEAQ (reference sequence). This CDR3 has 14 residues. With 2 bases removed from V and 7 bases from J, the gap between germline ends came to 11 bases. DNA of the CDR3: TGTGCCAGCAGCTTATTTGGGGCCAGTGAAAAACTGTTTTTT. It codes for CASSLFGASEKLFF. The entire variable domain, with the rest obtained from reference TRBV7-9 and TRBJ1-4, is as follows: DTGVSQNPRHKITKRGQNVTFRCDPISEHNRLYWYRQTLGQGPEFLTYFQNEAQLEKSRLLSDRFSAERPKGSFSTLEIQRTEQGDSAMYLCASSLFGASEKLFFGSGTQLSVL.

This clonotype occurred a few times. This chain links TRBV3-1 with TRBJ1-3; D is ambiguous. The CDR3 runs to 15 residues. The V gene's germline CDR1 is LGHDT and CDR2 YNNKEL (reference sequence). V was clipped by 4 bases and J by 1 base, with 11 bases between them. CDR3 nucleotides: TGTGCCAGCAGCCCTAGCATACGGTCTGGAAACACCATATATTTT. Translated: CASSPSIRSGNTIYF.

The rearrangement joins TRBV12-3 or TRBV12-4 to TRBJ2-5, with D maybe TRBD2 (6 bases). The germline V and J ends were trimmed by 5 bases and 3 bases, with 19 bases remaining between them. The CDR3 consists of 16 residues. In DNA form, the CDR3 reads TGTGCCAGCAGTCTATTAGGCCGTTTAGCGGAAGAGACCCAGTACTTC. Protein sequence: CASSLLGRLAEETQYF.

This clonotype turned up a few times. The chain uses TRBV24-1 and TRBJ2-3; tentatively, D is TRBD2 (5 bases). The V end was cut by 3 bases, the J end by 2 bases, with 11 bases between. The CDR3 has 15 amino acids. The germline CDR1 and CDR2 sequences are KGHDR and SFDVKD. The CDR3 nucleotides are TGTGCCACCAGTGATGCCAGCGGACCCACAGATACGCAGTATTTT. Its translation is CATSDASGPTDTQYF.

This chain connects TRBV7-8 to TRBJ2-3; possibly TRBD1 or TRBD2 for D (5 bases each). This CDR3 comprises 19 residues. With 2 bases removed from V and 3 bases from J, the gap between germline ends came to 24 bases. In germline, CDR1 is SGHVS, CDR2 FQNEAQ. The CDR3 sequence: CASSLRLSGPDLTTDTQYF. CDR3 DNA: TGTGCCAGCAGCTTAAGACTATCAGGGCCAGACCTTACTACAGATACGCAGTATTTT.

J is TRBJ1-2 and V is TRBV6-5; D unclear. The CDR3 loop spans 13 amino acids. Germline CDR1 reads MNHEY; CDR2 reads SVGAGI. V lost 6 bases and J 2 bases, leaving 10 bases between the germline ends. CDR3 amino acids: CASRDAKNYGYTF. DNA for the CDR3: TGTGCCAGCAGGGATGCCAAGAACTATGGCTACACCTTC.

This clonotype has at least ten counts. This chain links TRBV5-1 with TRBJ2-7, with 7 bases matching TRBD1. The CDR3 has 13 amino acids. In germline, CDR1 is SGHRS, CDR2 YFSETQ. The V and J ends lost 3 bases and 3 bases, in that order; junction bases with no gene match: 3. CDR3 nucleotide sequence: TGCGCCAGCAGCTCTGGACAGGTCTACGAGCAGTACTTC. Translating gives CASSSGQVYEQYF.

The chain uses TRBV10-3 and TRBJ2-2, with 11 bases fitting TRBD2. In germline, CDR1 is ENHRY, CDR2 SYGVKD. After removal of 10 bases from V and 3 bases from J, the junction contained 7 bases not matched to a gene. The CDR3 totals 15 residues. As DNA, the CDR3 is TGTGCCACCAGCCGGGGACTAGCGGACACCGGGGAGCTGTTTTTT. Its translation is CATSRGLADTGELFF.

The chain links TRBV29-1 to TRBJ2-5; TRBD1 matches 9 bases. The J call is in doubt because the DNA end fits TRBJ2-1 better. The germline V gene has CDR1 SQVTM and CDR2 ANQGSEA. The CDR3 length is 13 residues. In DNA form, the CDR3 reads TGCAGCGTTAGGGGACAGGGTTACAATGAGCAGTTCTTC. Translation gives CSVRGQGYNEQFF.

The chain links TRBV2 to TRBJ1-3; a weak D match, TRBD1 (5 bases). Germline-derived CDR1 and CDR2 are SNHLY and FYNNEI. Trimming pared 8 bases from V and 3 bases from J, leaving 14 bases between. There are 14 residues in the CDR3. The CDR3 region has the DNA TGTGCCAGCGCGGGACGTGGAGTTGGAAACACCATATATTTT. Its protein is CASAGRGVGNTIYF.

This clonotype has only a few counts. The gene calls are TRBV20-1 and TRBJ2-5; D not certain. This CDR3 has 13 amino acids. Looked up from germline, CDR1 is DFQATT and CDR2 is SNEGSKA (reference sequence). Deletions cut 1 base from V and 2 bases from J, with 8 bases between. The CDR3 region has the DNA TGCAGTGCTAGAGTTCAGGAGCAAGAGACCCAGTACTTC. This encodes CSARVQEQETQYF.

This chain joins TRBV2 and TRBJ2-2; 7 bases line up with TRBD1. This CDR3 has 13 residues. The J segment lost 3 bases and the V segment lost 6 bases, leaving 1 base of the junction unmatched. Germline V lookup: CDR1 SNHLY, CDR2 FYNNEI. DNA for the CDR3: TGTGCCAGCAGCACAGGGGACACCGGGGAGCTGTTTTTT. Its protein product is CASSTGDTGELFF.

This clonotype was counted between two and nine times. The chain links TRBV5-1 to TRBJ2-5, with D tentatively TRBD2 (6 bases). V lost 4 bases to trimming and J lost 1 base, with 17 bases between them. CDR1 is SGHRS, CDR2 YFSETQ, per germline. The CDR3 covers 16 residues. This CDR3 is CASSLNGGAVQETQYF. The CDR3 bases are TGCGCCAGCAGCCTCAACGGAGGGGCCGTCCAAGAGACCCAGTACTTC.

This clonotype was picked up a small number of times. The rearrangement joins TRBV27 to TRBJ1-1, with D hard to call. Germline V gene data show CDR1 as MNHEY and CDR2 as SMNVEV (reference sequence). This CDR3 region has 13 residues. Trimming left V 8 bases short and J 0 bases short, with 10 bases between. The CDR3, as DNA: TGTGCCAGCCGACCAACAGTGAACACTGAAGCTTTCTTT. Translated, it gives CASRPTVNTEAFF.

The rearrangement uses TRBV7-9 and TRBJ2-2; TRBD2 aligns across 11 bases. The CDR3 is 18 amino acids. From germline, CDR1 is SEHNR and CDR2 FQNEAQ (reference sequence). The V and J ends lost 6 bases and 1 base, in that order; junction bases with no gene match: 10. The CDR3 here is CASSWRLAGGQNTGELFF. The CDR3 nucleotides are TGTGCCAGCAGTTGGAGGCTAGCGGGGGGTCAGAACACCGGGGAGCTGTTTTTT. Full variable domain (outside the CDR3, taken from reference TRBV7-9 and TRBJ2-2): DTGVSQNPRHKITKRGQNVTFRCDPISEHNRLYWYRQTLGQGPEFLTYFQNEAQLEKSRLLSDRFSAERPKGSFSTLEIQRTEQGDSAMYLCASSWRLAGGQNTGELFFGEGSRLTVL.

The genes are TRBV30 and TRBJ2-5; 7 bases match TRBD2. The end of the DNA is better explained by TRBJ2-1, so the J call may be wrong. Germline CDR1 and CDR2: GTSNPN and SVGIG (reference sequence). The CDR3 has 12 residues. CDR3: CAWSRTSNEQFF. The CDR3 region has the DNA TGTGCCTGGAGTCGGACTAGCAATGAGCAGTTCTTC.

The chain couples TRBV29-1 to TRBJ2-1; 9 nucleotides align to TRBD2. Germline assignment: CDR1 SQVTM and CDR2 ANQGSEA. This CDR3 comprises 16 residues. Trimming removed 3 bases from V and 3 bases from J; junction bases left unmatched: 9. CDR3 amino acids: CSVDGLSGRHYNEQFF. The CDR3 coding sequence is TGCAGCGTTGACGGTTTAAGCGGGAGGCACTACAATGAGCAGTTCTTC.

The CDR3 sequence: CAWSVNRVGDTQYF. In nucleotides, the CDR3 is TGTGCCTGGAGTGTAAATAGGGTGGGAGATACGCAGTATTTT. The V gene is TRBV30, the J gene TRBJ2-3; D not resolved. Germline V gene sequence: CDR1 GTSNPN, CDR2 SVGIG (reference sequence). The CDR3 spans 14 residues. Trimming pared 0 bases from V and 5 bases from J, leaving 12 bases between.

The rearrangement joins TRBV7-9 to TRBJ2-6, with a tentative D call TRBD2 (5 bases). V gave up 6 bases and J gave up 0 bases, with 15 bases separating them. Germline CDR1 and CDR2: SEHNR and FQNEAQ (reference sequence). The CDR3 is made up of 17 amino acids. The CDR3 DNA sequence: TGTGCCAGCAGTGACCTGGATAGCGTCTCTGGGGCCAACGTCCTGACTTTC. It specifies CASSDLDSVSGANVLTF.

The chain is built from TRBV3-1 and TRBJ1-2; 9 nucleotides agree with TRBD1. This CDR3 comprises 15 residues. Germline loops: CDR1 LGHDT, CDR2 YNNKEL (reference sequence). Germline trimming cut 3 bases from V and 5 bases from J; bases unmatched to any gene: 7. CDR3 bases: TGTGCCAGCAGCCAGCCCGGGACAGGGCAGTATGGCTACACCTTC. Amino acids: CASSQPGTGQYGYTF.

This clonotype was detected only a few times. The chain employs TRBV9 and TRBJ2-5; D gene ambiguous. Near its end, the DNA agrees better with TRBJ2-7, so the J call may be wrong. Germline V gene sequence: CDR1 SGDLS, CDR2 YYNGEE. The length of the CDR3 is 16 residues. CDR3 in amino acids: CASSVASTGRPNEQYF. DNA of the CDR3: TGTGCCAGCAGCGTAGCATCCACCGGGCGCCCCAACGAGCAGTACTTC.

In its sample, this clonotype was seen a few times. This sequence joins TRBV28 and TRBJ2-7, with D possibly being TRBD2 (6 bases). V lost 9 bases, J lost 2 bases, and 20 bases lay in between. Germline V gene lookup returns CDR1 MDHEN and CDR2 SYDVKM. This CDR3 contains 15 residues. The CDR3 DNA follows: TGTGCCAGTCAACCTTCCGGGACTGCCCCCTACGAGCAGTACTTC. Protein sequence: CASQPSGTAPYEQYF.

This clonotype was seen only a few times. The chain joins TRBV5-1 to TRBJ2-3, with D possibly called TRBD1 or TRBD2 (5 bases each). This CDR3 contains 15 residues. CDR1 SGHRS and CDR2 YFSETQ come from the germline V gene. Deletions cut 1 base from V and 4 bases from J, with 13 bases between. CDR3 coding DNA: TGCGCCAGCAGCTTGAGGGACGGCTCTTCAGATACGCAGTATTTT. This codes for CASSLRDGSSDTQYF.

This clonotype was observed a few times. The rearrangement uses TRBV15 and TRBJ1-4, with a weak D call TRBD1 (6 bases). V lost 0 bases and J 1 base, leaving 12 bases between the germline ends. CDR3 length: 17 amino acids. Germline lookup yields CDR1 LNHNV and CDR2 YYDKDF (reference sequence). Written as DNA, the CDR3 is TGTGCCACCAGCAGAGATAGGGGGATGCAAACTAATGAAAAACTGTTTTTT. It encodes CATSRDRGMQTNEKLFF.

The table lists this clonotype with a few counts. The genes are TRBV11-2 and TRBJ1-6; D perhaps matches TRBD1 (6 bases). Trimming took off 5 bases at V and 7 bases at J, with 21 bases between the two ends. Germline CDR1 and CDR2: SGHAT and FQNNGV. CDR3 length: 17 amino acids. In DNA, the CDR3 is TGTGCCAGCAGCGTAAGTGTGGGGGGGCGAAGGAATTCACCCCTCCACTTT. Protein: CASSVSVGGRRNSPLHF. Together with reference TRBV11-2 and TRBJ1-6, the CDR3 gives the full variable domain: EAGVAQSPRYKIIEKRQSVAFWCNPISGHATLYWYQQILGQGPKLLIQFQNNGVVDDSQLPKDRFSAERLKGVDSTLKIQPAKLEDSAVYLCASSVSVGGRRNSPLHFGNGTRLTVT.

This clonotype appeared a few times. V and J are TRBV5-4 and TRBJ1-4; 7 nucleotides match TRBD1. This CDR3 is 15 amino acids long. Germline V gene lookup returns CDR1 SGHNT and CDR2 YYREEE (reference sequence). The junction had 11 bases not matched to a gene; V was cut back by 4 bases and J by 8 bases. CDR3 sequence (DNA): TGTGCCAGCAGCCCGAAGGGGGACAGTCACGAAAAACTGTTTTTT. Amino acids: CASSPKGDSHEKLFF.

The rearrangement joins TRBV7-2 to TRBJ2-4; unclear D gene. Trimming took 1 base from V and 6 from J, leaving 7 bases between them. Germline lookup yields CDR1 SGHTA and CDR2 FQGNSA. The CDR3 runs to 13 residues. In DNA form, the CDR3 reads TGTGCCAGCAGCTTAGGCCAGCTAAACATTCAGTACTTC. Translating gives CASSLGQLNIQYF.

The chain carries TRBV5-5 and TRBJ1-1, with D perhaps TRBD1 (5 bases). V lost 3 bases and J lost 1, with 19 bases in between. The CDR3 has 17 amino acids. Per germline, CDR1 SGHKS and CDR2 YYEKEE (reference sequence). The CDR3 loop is CASSSLGAATANTEAFF. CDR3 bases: TGTGCCAGCAGCTCGCTAGGGGCAGCCACTGCGAACACTGAAGCTTTCTTT.